This is a list of T cell receptor beta chains from one sample in a study of blood T cell repertoires in COVID-19. TCRdb's table, derived via immunoSEQ multiplex PCR, lists solely in-frame clones and lacks some. The table lists about 400,000 clones, nearly 90% of them singletons. The specimen sequenced was PBMCs or T cells enriched from blood (not recorded which). The receptors shown here come from a woman aged 40-49 years with acute COVID-19. The CDR3 runs from the conserved cysteine through the conserved F or W. A D gene is named only where the DNA matches it firmly. Clone size appears in some rows only: once, few, many, or a class for an expanded clone.

j_gene | v_gene | d_gene | abundance | CDR3aa | CDR3nt
TRBJ2-7 | TRBV5-6 | TRBD2 | NA | CASSVGLAGGHEQYF | TGTGCCAGCAGCGTGGGACTAGCGGGGGGGCACGAGCAGTACTTC
TRBJ1-1 | TRBV12-5 | NA | NA | CASGPTGNTEAFF | TGTGCTAGTGGTCCGACAGGGAACACTGAAGCTTTCTTT
TRBJ2-1 | TRBV29-1 | NA | NA | CSVEQTGYNEQFF | TGCAGCGTTGAACAAACGGGTTACAATGAGCAGTTCTTC
TRBJ1-2 | TRBV5-1 | NA | NA | CASSGEGGYTF | TGCGCCAGCAGCGGGGAGGGTGGCTACACCTTC
TRBJ1-2 | TRBV4-1 | NA | NA | CASSQVTGSYGYTF | TGCGCCAGCAGCCAAGTAACGGGTTCCTATGGCTACACCTTC
TRBJ2-1 | TRBV9 | TRBD2 | NA | CASSVGAGLAGHNEQFF | TGTGCCAGCAGCGTAGGAGCGGGTCTAGCGGGGCACAATGAGCAGTTCTTC
TRBJ1-2 | TRBV25-1 | TRBD1 | NA | CASSDLSWTGANYGYTF | TGTGCCAGCAGTGACCTATCCTGGACAGGGGCTAACTATGGCTACACCTTC
TRBJ2-3 | TRBV5-1 | NA | NA | CASSLELRDSTDTQYF | TGCGCCAGCAGCTTGGAACTGCGGGACAGCACAGATACGCAGTATTTT
TRBJ2-7 | TRBV6-5 | NA | once | CASTGKPLSYEQYF | TGTGCCAGCACGGGTAAGCCACTCTCCTACGAGCAGTACTTC
TRBJ1-5 | TRBV6-2/TRBV6-3 | NA | NA | CASSYSIGGMGSNQPQHF | TGTGCCAGCAGTTACTCGATTGGGGGCATGGGGAGCAATCAGCCCCAGCATTTT
TRBJ2-2 | TRBV19 | NA | NA | CATKTAGPTGELFF | TGTGCCACCAAAACGGCAGGGCCCACCGGGGAGCTGTTTTTT
TRBJ1-1 | TRBV27 | TRBD1 | NA | CASSLDPRLGQGAIGNTEAFF | TGTGCCAGCAGTTTGGATCCAAGACTAGGACAGGGGGCCATCGGGAACACTGAAGCTTTCTTT
TRBJ1-5 | TRBV27 | TRBD1 | NA | CASSLSGTGGNQPQHF | TGTGCCAGCAGTTTATCGGGGACAGGGGGCAATCAGCCCCAGCATTTT
TRBJ2-7 | TRBV19 | TRBD2 | NA | CASSIDPGAGEQYF | TGTGCCAGTAGTATAGACCCCGGAGCGGGGGAGCAGTACTTC
TRBJ2-1 | TRBV6-4 | NA | NA | CASSDQGWNEQFF | TGTGCCAGCAGTGACCAGGGGTGGAATGAGCAGTTCTTC
TRBJ1-5 | TRBV2 | TRBD1 | NA | CASSDRRDRGNQPQHF | TGTGCCAGCAGTGATAGGCGGGACAGGGGAAATCAGCCCCAGCATTTT
TRBJ2-7 | TRBV5-1 | TRBD2 | NA | CASSLFSGGTYEQYF | TGCGCCAGCAGCTTGTTTAGCGGGGGGACCTACGAGCAGTACTTC
TRBJ1-5 | TRBV5-8 | NA | NA | CASSLGARVVQPQHF | TGTGCCAGCAGCTTGGGGGCCAGGGTAGTTCAGCCCCAGCATTTT
TRBJ2-1 | TRBV5-1 | NA | few | CASSLGLATYNEQFF | TGCGCCAGCAGCTTGGGGCTAGCGACCTACAATGAGCAGTTCTTC
TRBJ1-1 | TRBV10-3 | NA | NA | CAITTTGRSEAFF | TGTGCCATCACCACGACAGGACGGTCTGAAGCTTTCTTT
TRBJ1-4 | TRBV7-6 | NA | NA | CASSLRDGPGANEKLFF | TGTGCCAGCAGCTTACGCGACGGCCCCGGGGCTAATGAAAAACTGTTTTTT
TRBJ2-3 | TRBV5-1 | TRBD2 | NA | CASSLAGGRTDTQYF | TGCGCCAGCAGCTTGGCGGGGGGTCGAACAGATACGCAGTATTTT